Listed here are 9 T cell receptor beta chains from one sample, sequenced in a study of blood T cell repertoires in COVID-19. Repertoires were generated with immunoSEQ multiplex PCR, while TCRdb's copy carries only in-frame clones and drops some. The sample includes about 69,000 clones, over 70% of them seen just once. Specimen: peripheral blood. All receptors derive from a man in his sixties with acute or convalescent COVID-19.

The chain joins TRBV9 to TRBJ1-2, with TRBD1 matching 9 bases. The CDR3 spans 15 residues. With 5 bases clipped from V and 5 bases from J, the junction kept 10 bases outside the gene matches. Germline loops: CDR1 SGDLS, CDR2 YYNGEE. The CDR3 spells CASSSPDRGSYGYTF. CDR3 DNA sequence: TGTGCCAGCAGTTCCCCGGACAGGGGCTCTTATGGCTACACCTTC.

Written as DNA, the CDR3 is TGTGCCAGCAGGCAGACTCGGAATGGCTACACCTTC. It yields the protein CASRQTRNGYTF. This chain connects TRBV2 to TRBJ1-2; D not resolved. Germline loops: CDR1 SNHLY, CDR2 FYNNEI. Trimming pared 6 bases from V and 6 bases from J, leaving 11 bases between. The CDR3 has 12 amino acids.

The chain links TRBV5-5 to TRBJ1-1; D uncertain. The CDR3 sequence is 16 residues long. V shed 4 bases and J shed 1 base, with 17 bases lying between them. From germline, CDR1 is SGHKS and CDR2 YYEKEE (reference sequence). This CDR3 reads CASSQTPRRGNTEAFF. CDR3 bases: TGTGCCAGCAGCCAGACTCCTCGGCGAGGGAACACTGAAGCTTTCTTT. Combining the CDR3 with reference TRBV5-5 and TRBJ1-1 gives the whole variable domain DAGVTQSPTHLIKTRGQQVTLRCSPISGHKSVSWYQQVLGQGPQFIFQYYEKEERGRGNFPDRFSARQFPNYSSELNVNALLLGDSALYLCASSQTPRRGNTEAFFGQGTRLTVV.

Here the CDR3 reads CAVQTGGDSPLHF. In nucleotides, the CDR3 is TGTGCCGTACAGACAGGGGGCGATTCACCCCTCCACTTT. The chain is built from TRBV11-2 and TRBJ1-6; 10 bases match TRBD1. The CDR3 consists of 13 residues. After removal of 11 bases from V and 8 bases from J, the junction contained 6 bases not matched to a gene. CDR1 is SGHAT, CDR2 FQNNGV, per germline. Full variable domain (outside the CDR3, taken from reference TRBV11-2 and TRBJ1-6): EAGVAQSPRYKIIEKRQSVAFWCNPISGHATLYWYQQILGQGPKLLIQFQNNGVVDDSQLPKDRFSAERLKGVDSTLKIQPAKLEDSAVYLCAVQTGGDSPLHFGNGTRLTVT.

V is TRBV29-1 and J is TRBJ2-2; tentative D call: TRBD1 (6 bases). This CDR3 spans 13 amino acids. Between the trimmed V and J ends, which lost 6 bases and 2 bases, there was a span of 10 bases. From germline, CDR1 is SQVTM and CDR2 ANQGSEA. CDR3: CSVWTDNTGELFF. DNA for the CDR3: TGCAGCGTCTGGACAGACAACACCGGGGAGCTGTTTTTT.

The gene calls are TRBV7-6 and TRBJ1-2; D gene ambiguous. V lost 3 bases to trimming and J lost 2 bases, with 10 bases between them. CDR1 is SGHVS, CDR2 FNYEAQ, per germline. CDR3 length: 14 amino acids. CDR3 coding DNA: TGTGCCAGCAGCTTGACAAATTCGAACTATGGCTACACCTTC. This codes for CASSLTNSNYGYTF.

About this clone: A read error may be the cause here, since a much bigger clone is one base away. The V and J genes are TRBV7-2 and TRBJ1-2; TRBD1 matches at 7 bases. Trimming removed 4 bases from V and 2 bases from J; junction bases left unmatched: 1. Germline V gene lookup returns CDR1 SGHTA and CDR2 FQGNSA. This CDR3 spans 13 amino acids. Written as DNA, the CDR3 is TGTGCCAGCAGCTCGGGACAGAACTATGGCTACACCTTC. Protein sequence: CASSSGQNYGYTF. The full variable domain, in which reference TRBV7-2 and TRBJ1-2 provide the parts outside the CDR3, is GAGVSQSPSNKVTEKGKDVELRCDPISGHTALYWYRQSLGQGLEFLIYFQGNSAPDKSGLPSDRFSAERTGGSVSTLTIQRTQQEDSAVYLCASSSGQNYGYTFGSGTRLTVV.

This clone occurred a few times. V gene TRBV7-2 combines with J gene TRBJ1-2, with D maybe TRBD1 (6 bases). V was trimmed by 0 bases and J by 6 bases, leaving 14 bases between them. Germline V gene data show CDR1 as SGHTA and CDR2 as FQGNSA. The CDR3 sequence is 15 residues long. CDR3 loop: CASSLARGYADGYTF. As DNA, the CDR3 is TGTGCCAGCAGCTTAGCGAGGGGGTACGCGGATGGCTACACCTTC. The complete variable domain, with remaining parts taken from reference TRBV7-2 and TRBJ1-2, reads GAGVSQSPSNKVTEKGKDVELRCDPISGHTALYWYRQSLGQGLEFLIYFQGNSAPDKSGLPSDRFSAERTGGSVSTLTIQRTQQEDSAVYLCASSLARGYADGYTFGSGTRLTVV.

The chain is built from TRBV27 and TRBJ1-4, with 7 bases fitting TRBD1. Germline loops: CDR1 MNHEY, CDR2 SMNVEV (reference sequence). The CDR3 contains 15 residues. V shed 6 bases, J shed 4 bases, and the junction held 8 bases outside the gene matches. CDR3 region: CASSKGTVYNEKLFF. The DNA for the CDR3 is TGTGCCAGCAGCAAAGGGACAGTTTATAATGAAAAACTGTTTTTT.